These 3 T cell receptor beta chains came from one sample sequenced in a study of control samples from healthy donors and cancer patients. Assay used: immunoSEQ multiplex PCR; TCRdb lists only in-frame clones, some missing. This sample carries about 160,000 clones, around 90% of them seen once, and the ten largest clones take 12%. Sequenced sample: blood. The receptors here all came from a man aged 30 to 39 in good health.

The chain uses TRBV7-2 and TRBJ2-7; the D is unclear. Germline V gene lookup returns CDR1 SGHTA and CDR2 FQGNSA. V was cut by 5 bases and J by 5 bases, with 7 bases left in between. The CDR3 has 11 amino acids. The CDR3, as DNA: TGTGCCAGCAGCCCGTACAACGAGCAGTACTTC. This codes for CASSPYNEQYF.

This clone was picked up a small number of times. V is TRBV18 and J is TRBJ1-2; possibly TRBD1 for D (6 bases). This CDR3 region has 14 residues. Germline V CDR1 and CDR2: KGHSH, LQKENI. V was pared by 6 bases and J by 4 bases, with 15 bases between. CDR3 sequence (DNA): TGTGCCAGCTCCCATAAGGACAGCTCCTATGGCTACACCTTC. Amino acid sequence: CASSHKDSSYGYTF.

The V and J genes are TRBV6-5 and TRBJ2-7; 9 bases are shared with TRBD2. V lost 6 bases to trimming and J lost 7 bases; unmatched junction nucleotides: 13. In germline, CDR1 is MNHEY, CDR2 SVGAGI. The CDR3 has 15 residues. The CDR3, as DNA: TGTGCCAGCAGCCCCCGGGGCGGGGGGGCGAGTGAGCAGTACTTC. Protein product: CASSPRGGGASEQYF.